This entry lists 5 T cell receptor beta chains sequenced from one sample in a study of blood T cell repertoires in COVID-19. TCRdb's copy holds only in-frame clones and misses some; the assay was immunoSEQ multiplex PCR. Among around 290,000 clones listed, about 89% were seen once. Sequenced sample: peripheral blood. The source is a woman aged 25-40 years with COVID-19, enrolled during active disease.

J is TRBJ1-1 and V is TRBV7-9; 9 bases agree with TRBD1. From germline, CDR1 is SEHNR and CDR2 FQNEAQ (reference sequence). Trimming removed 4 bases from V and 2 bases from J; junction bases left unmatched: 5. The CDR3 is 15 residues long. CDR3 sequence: CASSSPGQGNTEAFF. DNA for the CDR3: TGTGCCAGCAGCTCTCCGGGACAGGGTAACACTGAAGCTTTCTTT.

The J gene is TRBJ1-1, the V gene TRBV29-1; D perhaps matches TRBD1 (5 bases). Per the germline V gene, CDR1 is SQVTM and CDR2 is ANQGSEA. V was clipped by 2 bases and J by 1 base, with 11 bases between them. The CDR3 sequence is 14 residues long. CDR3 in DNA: TGCAGCGTTGAACGGCAGGGCCGGAACACTGAAGCTTTCTTT. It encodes CSVERQGRNTEAFF. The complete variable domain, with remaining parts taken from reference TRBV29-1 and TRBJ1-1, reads SAVISQKPSRDICQRGTSLTIQCQVDSQVTMMFWYRQQPGQSLTLIATANQGSEATYESGFVIDKFPISRPNLTFSTLTVSNMSPEDSSIYLCSVERQGRNTEAFFGQGTRLTVV.

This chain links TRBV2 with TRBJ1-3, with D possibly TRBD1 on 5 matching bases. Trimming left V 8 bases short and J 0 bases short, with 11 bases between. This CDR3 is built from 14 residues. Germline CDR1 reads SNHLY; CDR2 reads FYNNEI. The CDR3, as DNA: TGTGCCAGCGGGGGAGGCCTCTCTGGAAACACCATATATTTT. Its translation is CASGGGLSGNTIYF.

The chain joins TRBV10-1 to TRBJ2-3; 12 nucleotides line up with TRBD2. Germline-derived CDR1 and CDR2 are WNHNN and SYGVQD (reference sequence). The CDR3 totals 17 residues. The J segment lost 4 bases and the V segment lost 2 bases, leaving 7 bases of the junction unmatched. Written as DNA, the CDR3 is TGCGCCAGCAGTGAGACGACTAGCGGGAGTGGTGCAGATACGCAGTATTTT. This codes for CASSETTSGSGADTQYF.

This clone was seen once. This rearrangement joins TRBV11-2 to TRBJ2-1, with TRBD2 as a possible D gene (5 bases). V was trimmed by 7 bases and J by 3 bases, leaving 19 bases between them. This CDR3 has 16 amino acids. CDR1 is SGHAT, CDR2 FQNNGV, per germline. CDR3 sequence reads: CASNVYSVGNYNEQFF. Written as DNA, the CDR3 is TGTGCCAGCAACGTTTATAGCGTGGGAAACTACAATGAGCAGTTCTTC.